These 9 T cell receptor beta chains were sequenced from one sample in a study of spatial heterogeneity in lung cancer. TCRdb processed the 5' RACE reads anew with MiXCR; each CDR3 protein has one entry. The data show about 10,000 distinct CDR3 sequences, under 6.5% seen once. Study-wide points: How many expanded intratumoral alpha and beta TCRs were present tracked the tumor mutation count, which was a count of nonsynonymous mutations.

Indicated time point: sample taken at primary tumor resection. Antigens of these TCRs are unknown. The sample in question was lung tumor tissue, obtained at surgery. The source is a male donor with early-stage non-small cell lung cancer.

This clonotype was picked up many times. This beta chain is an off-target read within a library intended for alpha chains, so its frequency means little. CDR3 in amino acids: CAISGEFSYEQYF. The CDR3 region has the DNA TGTGCCATCAGTGGGGAATTCTCCTACGAGCAGTACTTC. The chain combines TRBV10-3 with TRBJ2-7; no firm D call. The CDR3 contains 13 residues. Per the germline V gene, CDR1 is ENHRY and CDR2 is SYGVKD. The V and J ends lost 4 bases and 0 bases respectively, with 7 bases between them.

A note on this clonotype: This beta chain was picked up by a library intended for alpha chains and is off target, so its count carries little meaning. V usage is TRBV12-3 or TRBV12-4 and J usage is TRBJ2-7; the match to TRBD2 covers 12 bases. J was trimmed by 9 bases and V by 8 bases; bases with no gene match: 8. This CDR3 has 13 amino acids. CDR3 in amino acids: CASGLAGTSGQYF. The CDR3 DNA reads TGTGCCAGCGGACTAGCGGGAACAAGTGGGCAGTACTTC.

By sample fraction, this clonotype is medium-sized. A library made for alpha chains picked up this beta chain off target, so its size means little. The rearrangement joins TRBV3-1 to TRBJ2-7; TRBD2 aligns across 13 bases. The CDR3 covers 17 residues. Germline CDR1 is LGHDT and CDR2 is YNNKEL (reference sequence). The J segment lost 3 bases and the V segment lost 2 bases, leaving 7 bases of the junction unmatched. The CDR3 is CASSQRIGLAGVYEQYF. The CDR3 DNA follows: TGTGCCAGCAGCCAAAGAATTGGACTAGCGGGAGTCTACGAGCAGTACTTC.

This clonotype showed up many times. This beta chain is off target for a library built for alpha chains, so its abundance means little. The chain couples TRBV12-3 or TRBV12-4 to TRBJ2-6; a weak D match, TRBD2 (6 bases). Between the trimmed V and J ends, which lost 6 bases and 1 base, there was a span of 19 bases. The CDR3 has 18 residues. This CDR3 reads CASRTEPGVGSGANVLTF. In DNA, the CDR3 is TGTGCCAGCAGGACTGAACCGGGGGTAGGGTCTGGGGCCAACGTCCTGACTTTC.

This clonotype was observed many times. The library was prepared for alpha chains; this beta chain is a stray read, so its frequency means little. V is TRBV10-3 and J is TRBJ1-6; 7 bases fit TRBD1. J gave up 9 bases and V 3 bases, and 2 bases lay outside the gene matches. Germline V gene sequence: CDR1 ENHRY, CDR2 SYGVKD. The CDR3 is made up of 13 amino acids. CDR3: CAISEDRASPLHF. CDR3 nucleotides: TGTGCCATCAGTGAAGACAGGGCTTCACCCCTCCACTTT.

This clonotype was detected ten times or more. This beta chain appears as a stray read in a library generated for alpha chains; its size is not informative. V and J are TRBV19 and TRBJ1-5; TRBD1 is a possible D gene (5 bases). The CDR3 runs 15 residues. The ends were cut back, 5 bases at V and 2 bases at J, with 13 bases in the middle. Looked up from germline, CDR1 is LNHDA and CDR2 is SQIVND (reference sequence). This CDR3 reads CASSFTRVGNQPQHF. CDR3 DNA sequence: TGTGCCAGTAGTTTCACCAGGGTGGGCAATCAGCCCCAGCATTTT.

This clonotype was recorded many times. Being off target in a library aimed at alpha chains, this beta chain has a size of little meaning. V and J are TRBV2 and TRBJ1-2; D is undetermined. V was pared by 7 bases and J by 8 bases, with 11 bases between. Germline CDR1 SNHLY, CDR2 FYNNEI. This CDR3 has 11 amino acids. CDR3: CASNWDTGYTF. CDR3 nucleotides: TGTGCCAGCAATTGGGATACGGGCTACACCTTC.

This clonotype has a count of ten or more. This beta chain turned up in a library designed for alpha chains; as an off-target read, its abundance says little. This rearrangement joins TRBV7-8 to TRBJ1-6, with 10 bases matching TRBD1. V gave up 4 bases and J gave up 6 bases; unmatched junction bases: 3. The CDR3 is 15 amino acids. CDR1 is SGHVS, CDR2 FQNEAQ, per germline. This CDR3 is CASSSGTGANSPLHF. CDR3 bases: TGTGCCAGCAGCTCGGGGACAGGGGCTAATTCACCCCTCCACTTT.

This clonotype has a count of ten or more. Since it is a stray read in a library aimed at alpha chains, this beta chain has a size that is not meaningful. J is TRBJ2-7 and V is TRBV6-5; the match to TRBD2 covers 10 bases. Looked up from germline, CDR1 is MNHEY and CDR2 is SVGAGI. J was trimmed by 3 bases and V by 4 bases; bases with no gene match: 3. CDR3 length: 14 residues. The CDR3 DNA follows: TGTGCCAGCAGTTTAGCGGGAGGAAACTACGAGCAGTACTTC. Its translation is CASSLAGGNYEQYF.